This TCR beta chain was sequenced in a study of radiotherapy plus CTLA-4 blockade in lung cancer (dated by TCRdb to the late 2010s). Background on the whole study: Among enrolled patients, under 20% had an objective response and approximately 30% reached disease control. Broad study findings and their caveats: After treatment with radiotherapy and ipilimumab, TCR clones that originated in tumors expanded in peripheral blood. The strongest predictors of response, as reported, were early dynamic changes in blood T cell clones along with a rise in serum interferon-beta after radiation.

Focal radiation therapy combined with CTLA-4 blockade (ipilimumab) was tested in patients with chemo-refractory metastatic non-small-cell lung cancer. Library preparation used the immunoSEQ multiplex PCR assay. The clones in this table, taken by TCRdb from immuneACCESS, are in-frame only. Not every clone is retained; where verified, under half of the shortfall comes from an unresolved V gene, and the cause of the rest is unknown. The sample has some 120,000 clones on record, 70% to 85% of them singletons. The ten largest clonotypes hold about 3.3% of the sample. Worth noting for this clone: What antigen it recognizes has not been identified. No base quality values were provided; no much bigger clone lies one nucleotide off.

The germline ends are 16 bases apart after V is trimmed by 6 bases and J by 5 bases. For CDR1 and CDR2, the germline V gene (reference sequence) lists LNHDA and SQIVND. Spanning cysteine to phenylalanine, the CDR3 consists of 14 amino acids. The retained sequence is limited to the CDR3, 42 bases, with the frame set at the first base. This TCR derives from a human donor with non-small cell lung cancer that progressed on radiotherapy plus ipilimumab. Some clones in this sample may be carry-over from other donors' samples. Recombination connected TRBV19 to TRBJ1-2, and perhaps TRBD1 as D gene, on 6 matching bases. The sample here was peripheral blood, taken from a patient treated with radiotherapy plus ipilimumab. This receptor carries the CDR3 CASRITGTQYGYTF. The DNA is as follows: TGTGCCAGTAGGATAACAGGGACTCAATATGGCTACACCTTC.